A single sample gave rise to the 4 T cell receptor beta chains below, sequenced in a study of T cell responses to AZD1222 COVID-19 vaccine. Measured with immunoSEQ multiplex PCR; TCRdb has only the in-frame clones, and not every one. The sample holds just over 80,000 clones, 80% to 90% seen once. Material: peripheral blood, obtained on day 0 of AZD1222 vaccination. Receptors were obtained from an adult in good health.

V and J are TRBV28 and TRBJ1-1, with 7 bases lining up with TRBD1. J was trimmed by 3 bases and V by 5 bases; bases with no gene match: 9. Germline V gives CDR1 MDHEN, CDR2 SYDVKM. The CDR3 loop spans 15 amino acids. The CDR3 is CASSEVGQGDTEAFF. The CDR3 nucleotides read TGTGCCAGCAGTGAGGTCGGTCAGGGGGACACTGAAGCTTTCTTT.

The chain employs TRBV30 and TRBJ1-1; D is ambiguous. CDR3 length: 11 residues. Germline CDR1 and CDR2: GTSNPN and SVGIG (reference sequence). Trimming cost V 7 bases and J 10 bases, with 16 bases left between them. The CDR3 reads CALVQSGGAFF. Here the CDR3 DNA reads TGTGCCTTAGTACAGTCTGGAGGAGCTTTCTTT.

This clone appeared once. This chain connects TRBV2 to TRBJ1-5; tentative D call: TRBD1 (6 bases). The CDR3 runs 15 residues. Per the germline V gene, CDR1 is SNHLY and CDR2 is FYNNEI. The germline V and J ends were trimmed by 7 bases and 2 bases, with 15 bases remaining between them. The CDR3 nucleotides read TGTGCCAGCAAGGGTCGACAGGCCGGCAATCAGCCCCAGCATTTT. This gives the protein CASKGRQAGNQPQHF.

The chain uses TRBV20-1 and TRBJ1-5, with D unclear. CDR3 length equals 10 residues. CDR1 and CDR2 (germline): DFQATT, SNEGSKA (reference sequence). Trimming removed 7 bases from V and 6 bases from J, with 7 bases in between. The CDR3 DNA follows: TGCAGTGTAAAGGGTCAGCCCCAGCATTTT. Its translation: CSVKGQPQHF.